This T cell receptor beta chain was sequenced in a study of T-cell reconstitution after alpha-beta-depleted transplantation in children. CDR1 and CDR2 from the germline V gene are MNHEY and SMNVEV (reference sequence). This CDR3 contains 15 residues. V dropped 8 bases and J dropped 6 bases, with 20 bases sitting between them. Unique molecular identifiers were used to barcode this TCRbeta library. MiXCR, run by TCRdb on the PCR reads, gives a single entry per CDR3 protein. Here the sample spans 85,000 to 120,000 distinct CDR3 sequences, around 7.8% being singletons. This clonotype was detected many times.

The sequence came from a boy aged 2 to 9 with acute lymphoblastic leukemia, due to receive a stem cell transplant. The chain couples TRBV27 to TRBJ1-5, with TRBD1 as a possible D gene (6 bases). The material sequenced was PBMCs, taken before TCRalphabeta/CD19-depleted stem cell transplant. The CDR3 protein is CASGPIQGRGQPQHF. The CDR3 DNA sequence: TGTGCCAGCGGCCCAATACAGGGAAGAGGTCAGCCCCAGCATTTT.